These 18 T cell receptor beta chains were all obtained from the same sample, sequenced in a study of blood T cells in healthy people across ages. A second PCR of 7 to 11 cycles used a sample-barcoded 5' primer and a J-beta primer mix. MiXCR was run by TCRdb on the 5' RACE reads, yielding one entry per CDR3 protein. The data show over a million distinct CDR3 sequences, with 35% to 45% seen just once and about 4% held by the top ten. The specimen sequenced was blood. The receptors shown here come from a woman between 18 and 29 years old in good health.

This clonotype occurred once. The chain links TRBV5-1 to TRBJ2-4; D not certain. The DNA matches TRBJ2-1 better at its end, which makes the J call doubtful. Germline V gene sequence: CDR1 SGHRS, CDR2 YFSETQ. CDR3 size: 13 residues. The CDR3 DNA reads as TGCGCCAGCAGGGAGCAAGCCAAAAACATTCAGTTCTTC. Protein sequence: CASREQAKNIQFF.

The chain has TRBV29-1 and TRBJ1-1; weak D call: TRBD1 (5 bases). The V end lost 0 bases, the J end lost 1 base, and 12 bases lay between the germline ends. The CDR3 covers 15 residues. Germline V CDR1 and CDR2: SQVTM, ANQGSEA. The CDR3 DNA reads as TGCAGCGTTGAAGACTTGAGGGGAGGGAACACTGAAGCTTTCTTT. Its protein is CSVEDLRGGNTEAFF.

The chain recombines TRBV5-1 with TRBJ1-2, with 7 bases aligning to TRBD1. Unmatched junction bases numbered 10, after V lost 4 bases and J lost 4 bases. The CDR3 consists of 15 residues. Germline-derived CDR1 and CDR2 are SGHRS and YFSETQ. The CDR3 nucleotides read TGCGCCAGCAGCGGGAAGGGACAGCTAATCTATGGCTACACCTTC. Residues: CASSGKGQLIYGYTF.

About this clonotype itself: Because the CDR3's place on the DNA is in doubt, the DNA is left out and the CDR3 is given as listed by TCRdb. The genes are TRBV6-2 or TRBV6-3 and TRBJ1-2; TRBD1 was called by the table and not checked on the DNA. Germline V gene sequence: CDR1 MNHEY, CDR2 SVGEGT. Ends included, the CDR3 has 12 residues. The CDR3 here is CAAGQPNYGCTF.

The sample holds a few counts of this clonotype. The genes are TRBV4-1 and TRBJ1-5; the D gene is possibly TRBD1 (5 bases). The V gene lost 3 bases and the J gene lost 4 bases, with 13 bases spanning the gap. The germline V gene encodes CDR1 MGHRA and CDR2 YSYEKL. This CDR3 has 15 amino acids. CDR3 sequence (DNA): TGCGCCAGCAGCCATTCGTCCAGGGATAATCAGCCCCAGCATTTT. Translating it yields CASSHSSRDNQPQHF.

The rearrangement links TRBV2 to TRBJ2-3; D may be TRBD1 (6 bases). The CDR3 loop spans 15 amino acids. Germline V gene sequence: CDR1 SNHLY, CDR2 FYNNEI. V lost 6 bases and J 6 bases, leaving 19 bases between the germline ends. Here the CDR3 reads CASSRQERGIDTQYF. The DNA for the CDR3 is TGTGCCAGCAGCCGCCAGGAGAGGGGGATTGATACGCAGTATTTT. Filled out from reference TRBV2 and TRBJ2-3, the complete variable domain reads EPEVTQTPSHQVTQMGQEVILRCVPISNHLYFYWYRQILGQKVEFLVSFYNNEISEKSEIFDDQFSVERPDGSNFTLKIRSTKLEDSAMYFCASSRQERGIDTQYFGPGTRLTVL.

The J gene is TRBJ2-1, the V gene TRBV4-3; possible D gene TRBD2, 6 bases. The germline CDR1 and CDR2 sequences are LGHNA and YSLEER. V dropped 0 bases and J dropped 7 bases, with 13 bases sitting between them. The length of the CDR3 is 15 residues. The CDR3 DNA sequence: TGCGCCAGCAGCCAAGACACGGGAGACGAAAATGAGCAGTTCTTC. It is translated as CASSQDTGDENEQFF.

The chain joins TRBV7-2 to TRBJ1-6; D remains unclear. This CDR3 spans 14 amino acids. Germline assignment: CDR1 SGHTA and CDR2 FQGNSA. Trimming cost V 4 bases and J 8 bases, with 12 bases left between them. CDR3: CASSSERWDSPLHF. For the CDR3, the DNA is TGTGCCAGCAGCTCGGAACGGTGGGATTCACCCCTCCACTTT.

The V and J genes are TRBV12-3 or TRBV12-4 and TRBJ1-1, with TRBD1 matching 8 bases. J was trimmed by 3 bases and V by 5 bases; bases with no gene match: 5. This CDR3 region has 14 residues. The CDR3 loop is CASSVTTGDTEAFF. The CDR3 DNA is TGTGCCAGCAGTGTGACGACAGGGGACACTGAAGCTTTCTTT.

This clonotype was recorded a few times. The chain uses TRBV6-2 or TRBV6-3 and TRBJ2-1, with 10 bases aligning to TRBD1. The CDR3 is made up of 15 amino acids. In germline, CDR1 is MNHEY, CDR2 SVGEGT. Trimming at V came to 6 bases and at J to 5 bases, leaving 7 bases not matched to a gene. The CDR3 reads CASRTGQGNNNEQFF. The CDR3 DNA is TGTGCCAGCAGAACGGGACAGGGGAACAACAATGAGCAGTTCTTC.

CDR3 sequence: CATGQGGSPLHF. The CDR3 DNA sequence: TGTGCCACCGGGCAGGGCGGTTCACCCCTCCACTTT. V is TRBV7-9 and J is TRBJ1-6; a possible D gene is TRBD1 (5 bases). This CDR3 has 12 amino acids. Trimming cost V 10 bases and J 9 bases, with 13 bases left between them. Germline lookup yields CDR1 SEHNR and CDR2 FQNEAQ (reference sequence).

The gene calls are TRBV6-2 or TRBV6-3 and TRBJ2-3, with D unclear. Germline CDR1 MNHEY, CDR2 SVGEGT. Trimming took 6 bases from V and 4 from J, leaving 11 bases between them. The CDR3 totals 13 residues. This CDR3 is CASSPGESDTQYF. The CDR3 DNA reads TGTGCCAGCAGCCCCGGCGAGTCAGATACGCAGTATTTT.

This clonotype was detected a few times. The chain couples TRBV6-2 or TRBV6-3 to TRBJ2-5; D might be TRBD1 or TRBD2, each matching 5 bases. Deletions cut 6 bases from V and 3 bases from J, with 20 bases between. Germline-derived CDR1 and CDR2 are MNHEY and SVGEGT. CDR3 size: 16 residues. CDR3 residues: CASSRYPMGVEETQYF. In DNA form, the CDR3 reads TGTGCCAGCAGCCGCTATCCCATGGGGGTTGAAGAGACCCAGTACTTC.

The rearrangement joins TRBV13 to TRBJ2-1; TRBD2 matches at 7 bases. The germline CDR1 and CDR2 sequences are PRHDT and FYEKMQ (reference sequence). V lost 7 bases and J lost 0; bases outside the gene matches: 12. The CDR3 covers 17 residues. The CDR3 is CASNGLSGGSSYNEQFF. In DNA, the CDR3 is TGTGCCAGCAATGGACTATCGGGAGGTAGCTCCTACAATGAGCAGTTCTTC.

Here the CDR3 DNA reads TGTGCCAGCAGTGTGGGCCCCTCGCTCCAGTACTTC. Its translation: CASSVGPSLQYF. The V call is TRBV7-2, the J call TRBJ2-7; D gene unclear. Trimming removed 6 bases from V and 10 bases from J, with 16 bases in between. The germline gives CDR1 SGHTA, CDR2 FQGNSA. CDR3 length equals 12 residues.

This chain links TRBV7-8 with TRBJ2-7; 9 bases match TRBD1. The V gene's germline CDR1 is SGHVS and CDR2 FQNEAQ. Trimming at V came to 1 base and at J to 7 bases, leaving 17 bases not matched to a gene. This CDR3 is 18 amino acids long. This chain's CDR3 is CASSLVGPWDRVRNEQYF. The DNA of the CDR3 is TGTGCCAGCAGCTTAGTAGGCCCATGGGACAGGGTTCGAAATGAGCAGTACTTC.

This clonotype was picked up a small number of times. V and J are TRBV4-3 and TRBJ1-2; 8 bases match TRBD1. The CDR3 extends over 15 amino acids. Germline V lookup: CDR1 LGHNA, CDR2 YSLEER. V lost 1 base to trimming and J lost 3 bases; unmatched junction nucleotides: 4. The CDR3 here is CASSQARTGYYGYTF. For the CDR3, the DNA is TGCGCCAGCAGCCAAGCCCGGACAGGGTACTATGGCTACACCTTC.

There are a few counts of this clonotype. The chain employs TRBV20-1 and TRBJ2-1; D perhaps matches TRBD2 (6 bases). The V end was cut by 4 bases, the J end by 3 bases, with 13 bases between. The CDR3 length is 14 residues. CDR1 and CDR2 (germline): DFQATT, SNEGSKA (reference sequence). In DNA form, the CDR3 reads TGCAGTGCTATAACGGGAGATAACTACAATGAGCAGTTCTTC. Translated: CSAITGDNYNEQFF.